The rows below give T cell receptor beta chains drawn from one sample of a study of shared clonotypes between healthy human individuals. The data were produced by immunoSEQ multiplex PCR, yet TCRdb's version contains in-frame clones alone and is incomplete. Of approximately 2.4 million clones listed, 90% to 96% are singletons. The sequenced sample was naive CD4+ T cells sorted from blood. These receptors were taken from a man younger than 30 in good health. The CDR3 runs from the conserved cysteine through the conserved F or W. D genes are given only for firm matches. Size tells how often a clone was seen (once, few, many) or the class of an expanded clone, and some rows leave it out.

DNA	CDR3	V	J	D	size
TGTGCCAGCTCGCTACAGGGGAAGGGCTACGAGCAGTACTTC	CASSLQGKGYEQYF	TRBV18	TRBJ2-7	TRBD1	.
TGCGCCAGCAAAGGGGCTAGCGGAGTGAACACCGGGGAGCTGTTTTTT	CASKGASGVNTGELFF	TRBV5-1	TRBJ2-2	TRBD2	.
TGTGCCAGCGACAGGGGGCGCGGTTCACCCCTCCACTTT	CASDRGRGSPLHF	TRBV6-1	TRBJ1-6	TRBD1	.
TGTGCCAGCAGCACGGGGGGGTCCCCAGATACGCAGTATTTT	CASSTGGSPDTQYF	TRBV5-6	TRBJ2-3	TRBD2	.
TGTGCCAGCGTGCGGACTAGCGGCTACAATGAGCAGTTCTTC	CASVRTSGYNEQFF	TRBV6-1	TRBJ2-1	TRBD2	.
TGTGCCAGCAGCTTGATTAACCTCGGACAGTCTGGAAACACCATATATTTT	CASSLINLGQSGNTIYF	TRBV5-4	TRBJ1-3	.	.
TGCGCCAGCAGCGATAACGGCGGGGGCACCGGGGAGCTGTTTTTT	CASSDNGGGTGELFF	TRBV5-1	TRBJ2-2	TRBD2	.
.	CASSTSGQGFHEQYF	TRBV6-6	TRBJ2-7	.	once
TGCGCCAGCAGCCAAGGGGGAGGGACAGAAGAGACCCAGTACTTC	CASSQGGGTEETQYF	TRBV4-3	TRBJ2-5	.	.
TGTGCCAGCAGTTTAGAGGCCAGGGGCAGCTCCTACGAGCAGTACTTC	CASSLEARGSSYEQYF	TRBV27	TRBJ2-7	.	once
TGTGCCAGCAGTTACCCAGGACCTCCCACCGGGGAGCTGTTTTTT	CASSYPGPPTGELFF	TRBV6-6	TRBJ2-2	.	.
TGTGCCAGCGGGGCACTTTGGGAGGACACTGAAGCTTTCTTT	CASGALWEDTEAFF	TRBV2	TRBJ1-1	.	.
TGTGCCAGCAGCTTGAATCTGCGGCCTTTGAACACTGAAGCTTTCTTT	CASSLNLRPLNTEAFF	TRBV5-5	TRBJ1-1	.	.
TGTGCCAGCAGCCTAGGACAGGGCCGGAACACTGAAGCTTTCTTT	CASSLGQGRNTEAFF	TRBV11-2	TRBJ1-1	TRBD1	.
TGCGCCAGCAGCCCCTCCGGGAAGTATGGCTACACCTTC	CASSPSGKYGYTF	TRBV5-1	TRBJ1-2	.	.
TGTGCCAGCAGCTTCGGGAGGGCCCTCTACGAGCAGTACTTC	CASSFGRALYEQYF	TRBV11-2	TRBJ2-7	TRBD2	.
TGTGCCAGCGAAGGACAGGGGGCTGTCCCGGGACTAGCGGGGGACCAAGAGACCCAGTACTTC	CASEGQGAVPGLAGDQETQYF	TRBV28	TRBJ2-5	TRBD2	.
TGTGCCAGCAGCGTGGTGGCGGCGTCTGAAGCTTTCTTT	CASSVVAASEAFF	TRBV5-5	TRBJ1-1	.	.
TGTGCCAGCAGCAGGGCAGGGGGCATAGAGACCCAGTACTTC	CASSRAGGIETQYF	TRBV6-1	TRBJ2-5	TRBD1	.
TGTGCCAGCAGTCGGACAGGGGCCTATGGCTACACCTTC	CASSRTGAYGYTF	TRBV28	TRBJ1-2	TRBD1	.
TGCGCCAGCAGCTTGGGATACTACGAGCAGTACTTC	CASSLGYYEQYF	TRBV5-1	TRBJ2-7	.	.
TGTGCCAGCAGCTCTTCCGGGACAGGGCCAGATACGCAGTATTTT	CASSSSGTGPDTQYF	TRBV9	TRBJ2-3	TRBD1	.
TGTGCCAGTAGAAAATCCGGGACAGGGCTCTACGAGCAGTACTTC	CASRKSGTGLYEQYF	TRBV19	TRBJ2-7	TRBD1	.
TGTGCCAGCACCGTCCCCGGGACAGGGTATGGCTACACCTTC	CASTVPGTGYGYTF	TRBV6-1	TRBJ1-2	TRBD1	.
TGTGCCAGCAGCTTGGCCAACCCTGTAGGCTACACCTTC	CASSLANPVGYTF	TRBV5-6	TRBJ1-2	.	.
TGTGCCTGGGGGATCTGGGAGGGAGGCTACAATGAGCAGTTCTTC	CAWGIWEGGYNEQFF	TRBV30	TRBJ2-1	TRBD2	.
TGTGCCAGCAGTCCCCTCGCGGGGACCGGCTACACCTTC	CASSPLAGTGYTF	TRBV6-5	TRBJ1-2	.	.
TGTGCCAGTCGGGGAGTTAATGAAAAACTGTTTTTT	CASRGVNEKLFF	TRBV11-2	TRBJ1-4	.	.
TGTGCCAGCTCACCACCGGCCGGGCAGGGTGGCTACACCTTC	CASSPPAGQGGYTF	TRBV18	TRBJ1-2	.	.
TGTGCCAGCAGCAAGGGCGGAGCTAGCGGGAGGACCTACAATGAGCAGTTCTTC	CASSKGGASGRTYNEQFF	TRBV7-9	TRBJ2-1	TRBD2	once
TGTGCCAGCAGCCAGGAAGACAGGGGGTCCTACGAGCAGTACTTC	CASSQEDRGSYEQYF	TRBV4-2	TRBJ2-7	TRBD1	.
TGTGCCAGCAGCGGACAGGCAAATTCACCCCTCCACTTT	CASSGQANSPLHF	TRBV11-2	TRBJ1-6	TRBD1	.
TGTGCCAGCAGCTTAAGGCAGTCGGTTTGGGCTGAAGCTTTCTTT	CASSLRQSVWAEAFF	TRBV7-9	TRBJ1-1	.	.
TGTGCCAGCTCACCACCCCAAGGGGGCACCTATGGCTACACCTTC	CASSPPQGGTYGYTF	TRBV18	TRBJ1-2	TRBD1	.
TGTGCCAGCAGCCCGGGACTAGCGGGAGGTTTCCTATACTCCTACGAGCAGTACTTC	CASSPGLAGGFLYSYEQYF	TRBV7-2	TRBJ2-7	TRBD2	.
TGTGCCAGCAGGCCAGCCGGGGCGTCGGATACGCAGTATTTT	CASRPAGASDTQYF	TRBV28	TRBJ2-3	.	.
TGTGCCAGTAGTACCCGGGACAGGGACACAGATACGCAGTATTTT	CASSTRDRDTDTQYF	TRBV19	TRBJ2-3	TRBD1	.
TGCGCCAGCAGCTTTTCCCCCAGCGGGGGGGCCCTCCAGTACTTC	CASSFSPSGGALQYF	TRBV5-1	TRBJ2-5	TRBD2	.
TGTGCCAGCAGCCCTGGGCTACTCCCAGATACGCAGTATTTT	CASSPGLLPDTQYF	TRBV5-4	TRBJ2-3	.	.
TGCGCCAGCAGCCATCCCTTTGGGGGAGGGCCCTACAATGAGCAGTTCTTC	CASSHPFGGGPYNEQFF	TRBV4-1	TRBJ2-1	TRBD2	.
TGTGCCAGCAGACATACAGGAGCTGGGGCTGAAGCTTTCTTT	CASRHTGAGAEAFF	TRBV28	TRBJ1-1	.	.
TGTGCCAGCAGTGAAGCTTCAGCGGGAGTTTCGGGGGAGCAGTACTTC	CASSEASAGVSGEQYF	TRBV6-1	TRBJ2-7	TRBD2	.
TGTGCCAGCAGTTTAGGAGGGGGCTATTCACCCCTCCACTTT	CASSLGGGYSPLHF	TRBV28	TRBJ1-6	TRBD1	.
TGCAGCGGCAGCCAGGGTATGGGAAACACCATATATTTT	CSGSQGMGNTIYF	TRBV29-1	TRBJ1-3	.	once
TGTGCCAGCAGCTCCGGGGGAGAGACCCAGTACTTC	CASSSGGETQYF	TRBV13	TRBJ2-5	.	.
TGCGCCAGCAGCTACGAAGCGGGGGAGCTCACAGATACGCAGTATTTT	CASSYEAGELTDTQYF	TRBV5-1	TRBJ2-3	TRBD2	.
TGCAGTGGAACAATCCTTGGCGAGCAGTACTTC	CSGTILGEQYF	TRBV20-1	TRBJ2-7	.	once
TGCGCCAGCAGCTTGGTTCCCGGGGGCCAAGAGACCCAGTACTTC	CASSLVPGGQETQYF	TRBV5-1	TRBJ2-5	.	.
TGTGCCAGTAGTATAGCGGGAGGGGGGCCATACGAGCAGTACTTC	CASSIAGGGPYEQYF	TRBV19	TRBJ2-7	TRBD2	.
TGTGCCAGTAGTTCCGGGGGCGCGATATACAATGAGCAGTTCTTC	CASSSGGAIYNEQFF	TRBV19	TRBJ2-1	.	.
TGTGCCAGAAGCCGTGGCTACACCTTC	CARSRGYTF	TRBV5-3	TRBJ1-2	.	.
TGTGCCATCAGTGAGTCGCCAGGGGGCAAGGATGAGCAGTTCTTC	CAISESPGGKDEQFF	TRBV10-3	TRBJ2-1	TRBD1	.
TGCAGTGCTAGTTTGTCGGAGGAGCAGTACTTC	CSASLSEEQYF	TRBV20-1	TRBJ2-7	.	.
TGTGCCAGCAGCGTGGGGGGGCTCGGCACTGAAGCTTTCTTT	CASSVGGLGTEAFF	TRBV9	TRBJ1-1	.	.